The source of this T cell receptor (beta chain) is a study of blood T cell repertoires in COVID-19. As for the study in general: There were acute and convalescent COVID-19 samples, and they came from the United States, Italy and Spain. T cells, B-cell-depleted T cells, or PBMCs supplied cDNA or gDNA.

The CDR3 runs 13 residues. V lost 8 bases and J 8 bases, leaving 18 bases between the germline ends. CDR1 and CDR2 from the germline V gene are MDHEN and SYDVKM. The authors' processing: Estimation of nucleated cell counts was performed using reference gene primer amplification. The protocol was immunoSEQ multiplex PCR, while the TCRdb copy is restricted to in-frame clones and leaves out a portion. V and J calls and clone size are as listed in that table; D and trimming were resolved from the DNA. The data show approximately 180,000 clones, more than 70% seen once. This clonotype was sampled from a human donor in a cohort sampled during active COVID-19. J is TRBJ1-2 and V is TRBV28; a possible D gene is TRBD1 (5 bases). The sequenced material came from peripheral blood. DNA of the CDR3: TGTGCCAGCGGAATAGAGCAGGGAAGAGGCTACACCTTC. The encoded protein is CASGIEQGRGYTF.